These 21 T cell receptor beta chains were sequenced from one sample in a study of cytomegalovirus exposure and HLA in healthy donors. The PCR employed 60 Vbeta primers together with 13 Jbeta primers. Assay: immunoSEQ multiplex PCR; the TCRdb copy retains only in-frame clones and omits some. The table includes fewer than 250,000 clones, just under 75% detected once. The sequenced material came from PBMCs. The receptor source for this set is a woman aged 25 to 39 in good health and CMV-seropositive.

The chain is built from TRBV29-1 and TRBJ2-6, with a possible D match to TRBD1 (6 bases). The CDR3 totals 15 residues. Per the germline V gene, CDR1 is SQVTM and CDR2 is ANQGSEA. The V and J ends lost 7 bases and 2 bases respectively, with 15 bases between them. DNA for the CDR3: TGCAGCGCAGCCTCAGGGGAAACTGGGGCCAACGTCCTGACTTTC. Its protein is CSAASGETGANVLTF.

A few counts support this clone. The chain links TRBV4-1 to TRBJ1-1; 9 bases map to TRBD1. Germline CDR1 reads MGHRA; CDR2 reads YSYEKL. The CDR3 loop spans 14 amino acids. Losses at the gene ends were 3 bases for V and 7 bases for J; bases not matched to a gene: 6. CDR3 amino acids: CASSQVGQGSEAFF. CDR3 in DNA: TGCGCCAGCAGCCAGGTGGGACAGGGTAGTGAAGCTTTCTTT.

This rearrangement joins TRBV28 to TRBJ2-5; D is perhaps TRBD1 (6 bases). Germline CDR1 and CDR2: MDHEN and SYDVKM. Trimming left V 7 bases short and J 5 bases short, with 20 bases between. The CDR3 runs to 15 residues. CDR3 bases: TGTGCCAGCATCGTCCGGGACACGGTCATGGAGACCCAGTACTTC. Translated, it gives CASIVRDTVMETQYF.

CDR3 DNA: TGCGCCAGCAGCTATTTAGGGGGAAGCTCTGGAAACACCATATATTTT. This codes for CASSYLGGSSGNTIYF. The rearrangement links TRBV5-1 to TRBJ1-3, with D possibly being TRBD1 (6 bases). Per the germline V gene, CDR1 is SGHRS and CDR2 is YFSETQ. The length of the CDR3 is 16 residues. V lost 3 bases and J lost 0, with 13 bases in between.

The chain employs TRBV29-1 and TRBJ2-3; no firm D call. With 4 bases removed from V and 6 bases from J, the gap between germline ends came to 14 bases. This CDR3 is built from 13 residues. Germline-derived CDR1 and CDR2 are SQVTM and ANQGSEA. The CDR3 region has the DNA TGCAGCGTTGGAGGAGCACGTGGGGATACGCAGTATTTT. Translation: CSVGGARGDTQYF.

This chain joins TRBV27 and TRBJ2-2, with 12 bases matching TRBD2. V dropped 6 bases and J dropped 7; count of bases not matched to a gene: 12. Germline CDR1 and CDR2: MNHEY and SMNVEV (reference sequence). The CDR3 extends over 17 amino acids. CDR3 loop: CASSHGLAGGPDGELFF. The CDR3 DNA sequence: TGTGCCAGCAGCCATGGGCTAGCGGGAGGGCCTGACGGGGAGCTGTTTTTT.

This chain connects TRBV10-2 to TRBJ2-1; D not certain. Per germline, CDR1 WSHSY and CDR2 SAAADI. V gave up 2 bases and J gave up 0 bases, with 11 bases separating them. The CDR3 contains 16 residues. The CDR3 sequence: CASSEVEQSSYNEQFF. Written as DNA, the CDR3 is TGCGCCAGCAGTGAGGTAGAGCAAAGCTCCTACAATGAGCAGTTCTTC.

The chain is built from TRBV6-6 and TRBJ1-2; D remains unclear. The V gene lost 6 bases and the J gene lost 6 bases, with 11 bases spanning the gap. Germline V gene sequence: CDR1 MNHNY, CDR2 SVGAGI (reference sequence). The CDR3 totals 12 residues. CDR3 loop: CASRIPTDGYTF. The CDR3 DNA follows: TGTGCCAGCAGGATTCCTACGGATGGCTACACCTTC.

The chain is built from TRBV18 and TRBJ2-7, with D perhaps TRBD1 (5 bases). V gave up 3 bases and J gave up 2 bases, with 11 bases separating them. Per the germline V gene, CDR1 is KGHSH and CDR2 is LQKENI. The CDR3 length is 14 residues. CDR3 DNA: TGTGCCAGCTCACCGGCAGGGAAGGCCTACGAGCAGTACTTC. Encoded protein: CASSPAGKAYEQYF.

V and J are TRBV18 and TRBJ2-7; 7 bases fit TRBD2. CDR1 KGHSH and CDR2 LQKENI come from the germline V gene. This CDR3 spans 13 amino acids. The J segment lost 5 bases and the V segment lost 3 bases, leaving 4 bases of the junction unmatched. This CDR3 is CASSPSGGNEQYF. For the CDR3, the DNA is TGTGCCAGCTCACCTTCCGGGGGGAACGAGCAGTACTTC. Full variable domain (remainder filled in from reference TRBV18 and TRBJ2-7): NAGVMQNPRHLVRRRGQEARLRCSPMKGHSHVYWYRQLPEEGLKFMVYLQKENIIDESGMPKERFSAEFPKEGPSILRIQQVVRGDSAAYFCASSPSGGNEQYFGPGTRLTVT.

V and J are TRBV27 and TRBJ2-1; 7 bases map to TRBD1. The CDR3 covers 13 residues. Germline CDR1 is MNHEY and CDR2 is SMNVEV (reference sequence). Unmatched junction bases numbered 1, after V lost 4 bases and J lost 4 bases. The CDR3 DNA reads TGTGCCAGCAGTTGGGGACAGTACAATGAGCAGTTCTTC. Residues: CASSWGQYNEQFF.

V gene TRBV7-2 combines with J gene TRBJ1-2, with TRBD1 identical over 12 bases. There are 17 residues in the CDR3. V was pared by 5 bases and J by 6 bases, with 13 bases of the junction left unmatched. Germline V gives CDR1 SGHTA, CDR2 FQGNSA. CDR3 sequence: CASSPVSPGQGADGYTF. DNA of the CDR3: TGTGCCAGCAGCCCTGTCTCCCCGGGACAGGGGGCGGATGGCTACACCTTC. Drawing the rest from reference TRBV7-2 and TRBJ1-2, the complete variable domain is GAGVSQSPSNKVTEKGKDVELRCDPISGHTALYWYRQSLGQGLEFLIYFQGNSAPDKSGLPSDRFSAERTGGSVSTLTIQRTQQEDSAVYLCASSPVSPGQGADGYTFGSGTRLTVV.

The V call is TRBV5-1, the J call TRBJ2-7; 7 bases are a match to TRBD2. This CDR3 spans 14 amino acids. The junction had 3 bases not matched to a gene; V was cut back by 0 bases and J by 3 bases. The germline gives CDR1 SGHRS, CDR2 YFSETQ. CDR3 coding DNA: TGCGCCAGCAGCTTGGGACTAGCTCTCTACGAGCAGTACTTC. It encodes CASSLGLALYEQYF. The whole variable domain, remainder taken from reference TRBV5-1 and TRBJ2-7, is KAGVTQTPRYLIKTRGQQVTLSCSPISGHRSVSWYQQTPGQGLQFLFEYFSETQRNKGNFPGRFSGRQFSNSRSEMNVSTLELGDSALYLCASSLGLALYEQYFGPGTRLTVT.

The chain combines TRBV5-1 with TRBJ2-4; D call uncertain. This CDR3 contains 13 residues. V gave up 4 bases and J gave up 5 bases, with 10 bases separating them. Germline V CDR1 and CDR2: SGHRS, YFSETQ. The CDR3: CASSAARQNIQYF. The CDR3 bases are TGCGCCAGCAGCGCCGCGAGGCAAAACATTCAGTACTTC.

The chain combines TRBV7-6 with TRBJ2-7, with 8 bases aligning to TRBD1. Germline assignment: CDR1 SGHVS and CDR2 FNYEAQ. The CDR3 extends over 14 amino acids. V lost 3 bases to trimming and J lost 1 base; unmatched junction nucleotides: 2. The CDR3 reads CASSFTGGSYEQYF. In DNA, the CDR3 is TGTGCCAGCAGCTTCACAGGGGGGTCCTACGAGCAGTACTTC.

The V gene is TRBV27, the J gene TRBJ2-5; the match to TRBD2 covers 15 bases. Trimming at V came to 3 bases and at J to 4 bases, leaving 3 bases not matched to a gene. The CDR3 runs 16 residues. The V gene's germline CDR1 is MNHEY and CDR2 SMNVEV (reference sequence). The CDR3 here is CASSLGLAGGGETQYF. Written as DNA, the CDR3 is TGTGCCAGCAGTTTGGGACTAGCGGGAGGTGGAGAGACCCAGTACTTC.

This rearrangement joins TRBV9 to TRBJ1-2; D possibly corresponds to TRBD1 (5 bases). The CDR3 has 15 residues. The germline V gene has CDR1 SGDLS and CDR2 YYNGEE. V lost 3 bases, J lost 7 bases, and 19 bases lay in between. In nucleotides, the CDR3 is TGTGCCAGCAGCGCACTCAGGGCCTTGGCCAGTGGCTACACCTTC. Residues: CASSALRALASGYTF.

This chain links TRBV28 with TRBJ2-7; the match to TRBD1 covers 8 bases. This CDR3 region has 15 residues. Trimming cost V 5 bases and J 1 base; bases outside gene matches: 7. The germline gives CDR1 MDHEN, CDR2 SYDVKM. CDR3 DNA: TGTGCCAGCAGTCCAGGGGGCCTTGATTCCTACGAGCAGTACTTC. This sequence encodes CASSPGGLDSYEQYF.

The chain uses TRBV11-3 and TRBJ2-1; TRBD2 agrees at 7 bases. Germline V gene lookup returns CDR1 SGHNT and CDR2 YENEEA. CDR3 length equals 14 residues. J lost 5 bases, V lost 0 bases, and 1 base had no gene match. The CDR3 region has the DNA TGTGCCAGCAGCTTAGAGGGAGGGGACAATGAGCAGTTCTTC. Encoded protein: CASSLEGGDNEQFF.

The chain links TRBV6-5 to TRBJ2-7; 7 bases fit TRBD2. Germline V gene data show CDR1 as MNHEY and CDR2 as SVGAGI. J was trimmed by 7 bases and V by 1 base; bases with no gene match: 10. CDR3 length: 15 residues. CDR3 DNA sequence: TGTGCCAGCAGTTACTACCCGGGCGCGGGGGTGGAGCAGTACTTC. It codes for CASSYYPGAGVEQYF.

V gene TRBV5-1 combines with J gene TRBJ2-7; D is ambiguous. Germline lookup yields CDR1 SGHRS and CDR2 YFSETQ. CDR3 length equals 13 residues. V was trimmed by 4 bases and J by 6 bases, leaving 14 bases between them. This chain's CDR3 is CASSPEPSTEQYF. In DNA, the CDR3 is TGCGCCAGCAGCCCGGAGCCCAGCACCGAGCAGTACTTC.